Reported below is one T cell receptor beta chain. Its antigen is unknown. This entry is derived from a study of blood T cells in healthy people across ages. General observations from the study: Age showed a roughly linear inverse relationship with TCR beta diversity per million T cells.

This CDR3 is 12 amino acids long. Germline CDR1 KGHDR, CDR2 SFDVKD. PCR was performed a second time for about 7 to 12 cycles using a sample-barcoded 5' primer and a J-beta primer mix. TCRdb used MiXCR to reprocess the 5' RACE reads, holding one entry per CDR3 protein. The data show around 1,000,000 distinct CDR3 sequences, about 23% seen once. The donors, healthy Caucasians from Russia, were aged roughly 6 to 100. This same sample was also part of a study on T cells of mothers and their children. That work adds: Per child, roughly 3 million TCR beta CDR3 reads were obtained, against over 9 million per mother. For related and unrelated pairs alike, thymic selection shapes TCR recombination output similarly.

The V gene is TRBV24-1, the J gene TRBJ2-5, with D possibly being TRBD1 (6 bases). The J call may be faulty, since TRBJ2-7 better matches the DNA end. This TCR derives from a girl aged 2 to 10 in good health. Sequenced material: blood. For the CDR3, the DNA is TGTGCCACCAGTGATCACAGGGACGAGCAGTACTTC. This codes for CATSDHRDEQYF.